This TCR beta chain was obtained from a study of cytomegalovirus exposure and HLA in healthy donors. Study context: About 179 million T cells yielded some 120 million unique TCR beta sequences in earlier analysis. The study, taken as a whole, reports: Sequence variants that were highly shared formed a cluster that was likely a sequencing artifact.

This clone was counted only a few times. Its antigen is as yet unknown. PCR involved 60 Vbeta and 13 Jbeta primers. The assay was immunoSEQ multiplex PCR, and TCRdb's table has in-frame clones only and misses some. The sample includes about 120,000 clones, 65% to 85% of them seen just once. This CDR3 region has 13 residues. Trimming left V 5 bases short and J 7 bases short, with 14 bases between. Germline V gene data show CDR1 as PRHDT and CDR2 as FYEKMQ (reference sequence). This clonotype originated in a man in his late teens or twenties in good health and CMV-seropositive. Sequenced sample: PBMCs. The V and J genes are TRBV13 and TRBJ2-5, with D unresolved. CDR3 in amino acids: CASSHTGGGTQYF. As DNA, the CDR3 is TGTGCCAGCAGCCACACTGGCGGCGGGACCCAGTACTTC.